These 20 T cell receptor beta chains share one sample of origin, sequenced in a study of read filtering for tumor transcriptome and immune sequencing. From about 400 ng of RNA, a library with molecular barcoded alpha/delta and beta/gamma adaptors was made. Via MiXCR, TCRdb re-called the reads, giving one row per CDR3 protein. The sample comprises roughly 56,000 distinct CDR3 sequences, approximately 19% of which are singletons, and about 14% rests with the top ten. The sequencing input was a population of CD138-negative cells sorted from bone marrow. The receptors derive from a donor at least 40 years old with multiple myeloma.

The V gene is TRBV11-2, the J gene TRBJ2-1, with TRBD2 matching over 10 bases. The CDR3 loop spans 15 amino acids. Per germline, CDR1 SGHAT and CDR2 FQNNGV. After removal of 4 bases from V and 12 bases from J, the junction contained 12 bases not matched to a gene. The CDR3 bases are TGTGCCAGCAGCTCTACTAGCGGGGTCACCGGAGGGCAGTTCTTC. Translating gives CASSSTSGVTGGQFF.

This clonotype has more than one count but fewer than ten. The J gene is TRBJ1-2, the V gene TRBV30, with D perhaps TRBD1 (6 bases). Germline V gene lookup returns CDR1 GTSNPN and CDR2 SVGIG (reference sequence). Trimming left V 2 bases short and J 8 bases short, with 15 bases between. This CDR3 has 13 residues. DNA for the CDR3: TGTGCCTGGAGTCTTCGGGAGGGGGTCGGCTACACCTTC. It encodes CAWSLREGVGYTF.

This clonotype was observed a few times. The rearrangement uses TRBV20-1 and TRBJ1-2; possible D gene TRBD1, 6 bases. Trimming stripped 5 bases from V and 4 bases from J, with 14 bases between. The germline V gene has CDR1 DFQATT and CDR2 SNEGSKA (reference sequence). The CDR3 has 13 residues. Here the CDR3 reads CSAGLRTAYGYTF. The CDR3 DNA follows: TGCAGTGCTGGACTTCGGACAGCCTATGGCTACACCTTC.

Worth noting for this clonotype: Just one base apart from a much larger clone, this may be a read error. The conserved phenylalanine or tryptophan is not found at the CDR3 terminus, so this likely reflects a read error. The gene calls are TRBV18 and TRBJ2-1; D unresolved. The CDR3 loop spans 13 amino acids. Trimming removed 3 bases at V and 4 bases at J, with 7 bases between. CDR1 and CDR2 from the germline V gene are KGHSH and LQKENI. CDR3 sequence reads: CASSPGIYNEQFL. The CDR3 DNA is TGTGCCAGCTCACCGGGAATTTACAATGAGCAGTTCCTC.

Worth noting for this clonotype: A clone one base away is much larger, so this may be a read error. This chain connects TRBV7-9 to TRBJ2-1; 11 nucleotides agree with TRBD2. Germline V gene sequence: CDR1 SEHNR, CDR2 FQNEAQ (reference sequence). V lost 5 bases, J lost 11 bases, and 14 bases stayed unmatched. The CDR3 contains 16 residues. The DNA for the CDR3 is TGTGCCAGCAGCCGACCGGGACTAGCGGAGTTGGATAAGCAGTTCTTC. Translated: CASSRPGLAELDKQFF. Together with reference TRBV7-9 and TRBJ2-1, the CDR3 gives the full variable domain: DTGVSQNPRHKITKRGQNVTFRCDPISEHNRLYWYRQTLGQGPEFLTYFQNEAQLEKSRLLSDRFSAERPKGSFSTLEIQRTEQGDSAMYLCASSRPGLAELDKQFFGPGTRLTVL.

This clonotype was seen many times. V usage is TRBV4-1 and J usage is TRBJ2-6; perhaps TRBD2 as D (7 bases). The CDR3 runs to 21 residues. V gave up 2 bases and J gave up 2 bases, with 25 bases separating them. CDR1 is MGHRA and CDR2 is YSYEKL in the germline V gene. The CDR3 is CASSQIPLGGDTLAGANVLTF. For the CDR3, the DNA is TGCGCCAGCAGCCAAATCCCCCTGGGGGGGGACACTTTAGCTGGGGCCAACGTCCTGACTTTC.

The chain employs TRBV5-1 and TRBJ2-5; 10 bases map to TRBD2. CDR1 and CDR2 from the germline V gene are SGHRS and YFSETQ. The CDR3 is 14 residues long. The ends lost 7 bases at V and 5 bases at J; junction bases unmatched: 8. CDR3 DNA sequence: TGCGCCAGCTCCCCTAGCGGGAGTTTTGAGACCCAGTACTTC. Translated: CASSPSGSFETQYF. Supplemented by reference TRBV5-1 and TRBJ2-5, the full variable domain reads KAGVTQTPRYLIKTRGQQVTLSCSPISGHRSVSWYQQTPGQGLQFLFEYFSETQRNKGNFPGRFSGRQFSNSRSEMNVSTLELGDSALYLCASSPSGSFETQYFGPGTRLLVL.

At least ten counts were recorded for this clonotype. The chain carries TRBV27 and TRBJ1-4; D uncertain. Trimming cost V 0 bases and J 8 bases, with 19 bases left between them. CDR3 length equals 17 residues. From germline, CDR1 is MNHEY and CDR2 SMNVEV (reference sequence). The CDR3 nucleotides read TGTGCCAGCAGTTTATCGGGCTTACAGCACCTGGGGGAAAAACTGTTTTTT. It encodes CASSLSGLQHLGEKLFF.

This clonotype was seen ten or more times. This chain joins TRBV20-1 and TRBJ2-7, with 8 positions matching TRBD2. Per the germline V gene, CDR1 is DFQATT and CDR2 is SNEGSKA (reference sequence). V was pared by 6 bases and J by 4 bases, with 11 bases of the junction left unmatched. CDR3 length equals 14 residues. The CDR3 here is CSARSSGSTYEQYF. CDR3 nucleotides: TGCAGTGCCCGGTCAAGCGGGAGTACGTACGAGCAGTACTTC.

Comment on this clonotype: Just one base apart from a much larger clone, this may be a read error. The gene calls are TRBV24-1 and TRBJ1-1, with D hard to call. V was shortened by 7 bases and J by 8 bases, with 13 bases between the two germline ends. The CDR3 runs 12 residues. Germline assignment: CDR1 KGHDR and CDR2 SFDVKD. The CDR3 here is CATRGRSGEAFF. Written as DNA, the CDR3 is TGTGCCACCAGGGGAAGGTCAGGCGAAGCTTTCTTT.

Many counts were recorded for this clonotype. The genes are TRBV11-1 and TRBJ2-5, with D possibly being TRBD1 (6 bases). V was trimmed by 2 bases and J by 4 bases, leaving 20 bases between them. This CDR3 has 17 residues. The germline V gene has CDR1 SGHAT and CDR2 FQDESV (reference sequence). The CDR3, as DNA: TGTGCCAGCAGCTTAATCCGCGGCAGGGGTTTTGCAGAGACCCAGTACTTC. The encoded protein is CASSLIRGRGFAETQYF. Looking up the rest from reference TRBV11-1 and TRBJ2-5 gives the full variable domain: EAEVAQSPRYKITEKSQAVAFWCDPISGHATLYWYRQILGQGPELLVQFQDESVVDDSQLPKDRFSAERLKGVDSTLKIQPAELGDSAMYLCASSLIRGRGFAETQYFGPGTRLLVL.

In its sample, this clonotype was seen many times. V is TRBV5-1 and J is TRBJ2-3, with D unclear. The CDR3 covers 15 residues. Germline V lookup: CDR1 SGHRS, CDR2 YFSETQ. V was cut by 0 bases and J by 3 bases, with 11 bases left in between. CDR3 residues: CASSLAGQATDTQYF. The CDR3 DNA reads as TGCGCCAGCAGCTTGGCCGGGCAGGCGACAGATACGCAGTATTTT.

This clonotype was observed at least ten times. This sequence joins TRBV20-1 and TRBJ1-1; D is ambiguous. The CDR3 is 11 amino acids. CDR1 and CDR2 (germline): DFQATT, SNEGSKA (reference sequence). The V end was cut by 5 bases, the J end by 5 bases, with 9 bases between. In DNA form, the CDR3 reads TGCAGTGCTTATAGTGGGACTGAAGCTTTCTTT. As protein: CSAYSGTEAFF.

This clonotype showed up many times. V usage is TRBV29-1 and J usage is TRBJ2-6; TRBD1 matches at 7 bases. Germline V gene sequence: CDR1 SQVTM, CDR2 ANQGSEA. There are 18 residues in the CDR3. J gave up 0 bases and V 4 bases, and 12 bases lay outside the gene matches. CDR3 nucleotide sequence: TGCAGCGTTGTGTTAGGCCGCGGACAGGTCTCTGGGGCCAACGTCCTGACTTTC. This codes for CSVVLGRGQVSGANVLTF.

In its sample, this clonotype was seen many times. This rearrangement joins TRBV3-1 to TRBJ2-3, with 12 bases matching TRBD2. This CDR3 region has 16 residues. Germline V gene sequence: CDR1 LGHDT, CDR2 YNNKEL (reference sequence). Trimming removed 4 bases from V and 6 bases from J; junction bases left unmatched: 8. The CDR3 DNA is TGTGCCAGCAGCCCTAGACTAGCGGGAGTCCTCGATACGCAGTATTTT. Its translation: CASSPRLAGVLDTQYF.

V is TRBV28 and J is TRBJ1-5; 7 bases line up with TRBD1. J lost 7 bases, V lost 9 bases, and 12 bases had no gene match. CDR3 length equals 14 residues. Germline V CDR1 and CDR2: MDHEN, SYDVKM. The DNA of the CDR3 is TGTGCCAGTAGACCCTCAGGGGGGAAACAGCCCCAGCATTTT. It codes for CASRPSGGKQPQHF.

This clonotype was seen repeatedly, ten times or more. V usage is TRBV20-1 and J usage is TRBJ2-2; D ambiguous. This CDR3 has 15 residues. Germline V gene data show CDR1 as DFQATT and CDR2 as SNEGSKA (reference sequence). V lost 0 bases, J lost 6 bases, and 14 bases lay in between. The CDR3 sequence is CSARDRRLGSGELFF. The CDR3 nucleotides are TGCAGTGCTAGAGATCGCCGGCTAGGATCCGGGGAGCTGTTTTTT.

This clonotype was seen ten or more times. The CDR3 reads CASRGTSGSWTDTQYF. As DNA, the CDR3 is TGTGCCAGCAGAGGGACTAGCGGGAGTTGGACAGATACGCAGTATTTT. The V and J genes are TRBV6-1 and TRBJ2-3; 14 bases line up with TRBD2. The V gene end was trimmed by 6 bases and the J gene end by 3 bases; junction bases not matched to a gene: 5. The CDR3 has 16 residues. Germline V gene sequence: CDR1 MNHNS, CDR2 SASEGT.

Ten or more counts support this clonotype. The rearrangement joins TRBV2 to TRBJ2-7; D might be TRBD2 (5 bases). Trimming took 6 bases from V and 0 from J, leaving 6 bases between them. Germline V gene data show CDR1 as SNHLY and CDR2 as FYNNEI. This CDR3 has 12 amino acids. The CDR3 DNA reads as TGTGCCAGCAGGAGGGTCTCCTACGAGCAGTACTTC. Its translation is CASRRVSYEQYF.

For this clonotype: This likely comes from a read error, as the CDR3 has no conserved phenylalanine or tryptophan at its end. The J gene is TRBJ1-4, the V gene TRBV29-1, with a weak D call TRBD1 (5 bases). The CDR3 has 16 residues. Looked up from germline, CDR1 is SQVTM and CDR2 is ANQGSEA. The V end lost 6 bases, the J end lost 0 bases, and 17 bases lay between the germline ends. The CDR3 bases are TGCAGCGTCCAGGGTCAGGGAGGGTCAACTAATGAAAAACTGTTTCTT. Its protein is CSVQGQGGSTNEKLFL.